This TCR beta chain was captured in a study of CD8 T cells in ankylosing spondylitis. A single record per CDR3 protein comes from TCRdb applying MiXCR to the 5' RACE reads. The sample holds 85,000 to 100,000 distinct CDR3 sequences, 8% to 10% seen once. Details on this clonotype: Its antigen is undetermined.

General observations from the study: The study identified a TCR beta motif of under ten highly homologous variants that appeared characteristic of ankylosing spondylitis blood. The clones that were linked to disease were reported to be significantly enriched in matched synovial fluid samples from ankylosing spondylitis patients. There were earlier reports of some motif variants in reactive arthritis synovial fluid and blood. CD8+ cells made up the disease-linked clones, which were relatively rare in peripheral blood.

J was trimmed by 5 bases and V by 1 base; bases with no gene match: 15. The CDR3 spans 18 residues. The V gene's germline CDR1 is SGHAT and CDR2 FQNNGV. Source material: blood, either unsorted or a sorted T cell fraction (not recorded which). The rearrangement joins TRBV11-2 to TRBJ1-1; 8 bases are shared with TRBD1. This TCR came from a male donor with ankylosing spondylitis or in good health (not recorded which). The chain's CDR3 is CASSLGKGGSRGRTEAFF. The CDR3 DNA follows: TGTGCCAGCAGCTTAGGGAAAGGGGGTTCCAGGGGGCGTACTGAAGCTTTCTTT.